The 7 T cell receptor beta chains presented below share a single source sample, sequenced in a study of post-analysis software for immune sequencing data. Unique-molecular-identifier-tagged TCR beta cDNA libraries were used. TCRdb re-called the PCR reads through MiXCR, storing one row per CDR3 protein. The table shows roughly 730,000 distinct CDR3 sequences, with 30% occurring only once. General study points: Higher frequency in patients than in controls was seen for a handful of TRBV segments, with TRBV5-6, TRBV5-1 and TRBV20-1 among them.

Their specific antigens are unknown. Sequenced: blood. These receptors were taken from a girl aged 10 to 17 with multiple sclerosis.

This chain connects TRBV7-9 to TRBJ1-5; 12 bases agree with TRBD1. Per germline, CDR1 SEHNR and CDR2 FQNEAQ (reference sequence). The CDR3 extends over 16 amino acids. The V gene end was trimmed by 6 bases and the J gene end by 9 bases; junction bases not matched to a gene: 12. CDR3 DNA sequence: TGTGCCAGCAGTTCCTCCGGGACAGGGGGCGTAGGGCCCCAGCATTTT. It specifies CASSSSGTGGVGPQHF.

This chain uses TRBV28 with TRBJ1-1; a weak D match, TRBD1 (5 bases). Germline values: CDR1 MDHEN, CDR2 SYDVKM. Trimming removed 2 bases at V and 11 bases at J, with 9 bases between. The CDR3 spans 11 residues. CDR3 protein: CASSLLEGAFF. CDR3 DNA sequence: TGTGCCAGCAGTTTACTGGAGGGGGCTTTCTTT. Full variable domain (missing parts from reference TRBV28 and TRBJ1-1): DVKVTQSSRYLVKRTGEKVFLECVQDMDHENMFWYRQDPGLGLRLIYFSYDVKMKEKGDIPEGYSVSREKKERFSLILESASTNQTSMYLCASSLLEGAFFGQGTRLTVV.

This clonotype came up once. The CDR3 reads CSARTGGGYEQYF. As DNA, the CDR3 is TGCAGTGCACGGACAGGGGGCGGCTACGAGCAGTACTTC. The J gene is TRBJ2-7, the V gene TRBV20-1; 11 nucleotides agree with TRBD1. Germline CDR1 and CDR2: DFQATT and SNEGSKA (reference sequence). V shed 6 bases, J shed 3 bases, and the junction held 4 bases outside the gene matches. The CDR3 runs 13 residues.

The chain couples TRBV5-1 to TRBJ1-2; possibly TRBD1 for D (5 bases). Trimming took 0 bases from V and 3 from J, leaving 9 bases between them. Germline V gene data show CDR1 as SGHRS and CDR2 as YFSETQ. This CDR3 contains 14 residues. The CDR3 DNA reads TGCGCCAGCAGCTTGGAGGGGCGACACTATGGCTACACCTTC. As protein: CASSLEGRHYGYTF. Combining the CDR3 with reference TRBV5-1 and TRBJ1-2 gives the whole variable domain KAGVTQTPRYLIKTRGQQVTLSCSPISGHRSVSWYQQTPGQGLQFLFEYFSETQRNKGNFPGRFSGRQFSNSRSEMNVSTLELGDSALYLCASSLEGRHYGYTFGSGTRLTVV.

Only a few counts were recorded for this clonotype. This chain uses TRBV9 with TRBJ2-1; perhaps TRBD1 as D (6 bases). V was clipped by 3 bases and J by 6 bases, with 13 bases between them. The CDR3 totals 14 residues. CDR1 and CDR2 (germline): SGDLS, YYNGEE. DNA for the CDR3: TGTGCCAGCAGCGGATACCTACAGGGCAATGAGCAGTTCTTC. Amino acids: CASSGYLQGNEQFF.

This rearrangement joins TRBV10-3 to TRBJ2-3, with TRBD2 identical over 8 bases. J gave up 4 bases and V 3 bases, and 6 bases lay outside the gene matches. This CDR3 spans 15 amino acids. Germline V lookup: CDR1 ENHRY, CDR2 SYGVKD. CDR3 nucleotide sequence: TGTGCCATCAGTGACCCAGCGGGAGTCCCAGATACGCAGTATTTT. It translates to CAISDPAGVPDTQYF.

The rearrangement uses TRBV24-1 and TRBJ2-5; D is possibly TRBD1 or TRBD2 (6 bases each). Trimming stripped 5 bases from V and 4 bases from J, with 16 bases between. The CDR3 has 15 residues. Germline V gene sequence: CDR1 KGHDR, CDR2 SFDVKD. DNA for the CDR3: TGTGCCACCAGTGCTTTCATAGGGGGAGGAGAGACCCAGTACTTC. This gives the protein CATSAFIGGGETQYF.